This T cell receptor (beta chain) was observed in a study of glioma-infiltrating T cells. Study in general: Blood libraries targeted roughly 4.5- to 11-fold coverage of 900,000 to 1,000,000 T cells.

V lost 4 bases, J lost 10 bases, and 10 bases stayed unmatched. The germline CDR1 and CDR2 sequences are LGHDT and YNNKEL (reference sequence). This CDR3 has 15 residues. The iRepertoire nested amplicon-rescue multiplex PCR amplified TCR alpha and beta CDR3s from RNA. TCRdb called the multiplex PCR reads again in MiXCR, with one record for every CDR3 protein. The profile shows fewer than 500,000 distinct CDR3 sequences, 41% of them singletons. About this clonotype: The antigen is not known.

Findings and caveats of the study: Above-expected tissue-blood divergence occurred in all gliomas, most in low-grade ones. Shared blood CDR3 signature motifs marked patients with low tissue-blood divergence.

The chain is built from TRBV3-1 and TRBJ2-1; TRBD2 matches at 10 bases. The specimen sequenced was glioma tissue, nonneoplastic brain tissue, or PBMCs (not recorded which). This clonotype was sampled from a human donor with low-grade glioma or glioblastoma, undergoing nonglioma brain surgery, or in good health (not recorded which). The chain's CDR3 is CASSPLGLANGEQFF. The CDR3 DNA follows: TGTGCCAGCAGCCCTCTGGGACTAGCGAACGGAGAGCAGTTCTTC.